A single sample is the source of the 23 T cell receptor beta chains below, sequenced in a study of blood T cell repertoires in COVID-19. Repertoires were generated with immunoSEQ multiplex PCR, while TCRdb's copy carries only in-frame clones and drops some. The sample yields approximately 210,000 clones, approximately 79% seen once. Material for sequencing was peripheral blood. These receptors were taken from a human donor in a cohort sampled during active COVID-19.

The chain employs TRBV7-2 and TRBJ1-2; D is uncertain. Germline V gene data show CDR1 as SGHTA and CDR2 as FQGNSA. The ends were cut back, 5 bases at V and 4 bases at J, with 17 bases in the middle. The CDR3 is 15 residues long. The CDR3 DNA follows: TGTGCCAGCAGCCCTCAGTTTGTGGTCAGCTATGGCTACACCTTC. It yields the protein CASSPQFVVSYGYTF. The variable domain in full, with the rest retrieved from reference TRBV7-2 and TRBJ1-2, is GAGVSQSPSNKVTEKGKDVELRCDPISGHTALYWYRQSLGQGLEFLIYFQGNSAPDKSGLPSDRFSAERTGGSVSTLTIQRTQQEDSAVYLCASSPQFVVSYGYTFGSGTRLTVV.

V usage is TRBV6-5 and J usage is TRBJ2-7, with D uncertain. Germline V gene lookup returns CDR1 MNHEY and CDR2 SVGAGI. The germline V and J ends were trimmed by 0 bases and 3 bases, with 9 bases remaining between them. The CDR3 is 14 residues long. The CDR3 DNA reads as TGTGCCAGCAGTTACTCCCCCACTTACTACGAGCAGTACTTC. This sequence encodes CASSYSPTYYEQYF.

The V call is TRBV9, the J call TRBJ1-1, with D possibly being TRBD1 (6 bases). Trimming took 4 bases from V and 0 from J, leaving 13 bases between them. The CDR3 is made up of 15 amino acids. Germline-derived CDR1 and CDR2 are SGDLS and YYNGEE. The chain's CDR3 is CASSQGQIVNTEAFF. The CDR3 bases are TGTGCCAGCAGCCAGGGACAAATCGTGAACACTGAAGCTTTCTTT.

The rearrangement uses TRBV28 and TRBJ1-3; D is perhaps TRBD1 (6 bases). Looked up from germline, CDR1 is MDHEN and CDR2 is SYDVKM. The ends were cut back, 4 bases at V and 3 bases at J, with 10 bases in the middle. This CDR3 is built from 14 residues. CDR3 coding DNA: TGTGCCAGCAGTTCCACAGGGTTTGGAAACACCATATATTTT. Its protein product is CASSSTGFGNTIYF.

The rearrangement joins TRBV10-3 to TRBJ2-3; no clear D. The V gene's germline CDR1 is ENHRY and CDR2 SYGVKD. The CDR3 covers 15 residues. The ends were cut back, 3 bases at V and 0 bases at J, with 10 bases in the middle. The CDR3 DNA sequence: TGTGCCATCAGTGATTTGGCCAGGAGCACAGATACGCAGTATTTT. Residues: CAISDLARSTDTQYF.

The V and J genes are TRBV18 and TRBJ1-1, with D possibly being TRBD1 (6 bases). V lost 1 base and J lost 5, with 11 bases in between. Germline V gene sequence: CDR1 KGHSH, CDR2 LQKENI. This CDR3 comprises 14 residues. CDR3: CASSPRGGETEAFF. CDR3 nucleotides: TGTGCCAGCTCACCACGGGGGGGCGAGACTGAAGCTTTCTTT.

The chain has TRBV7-9 and TRBJ1-1; D may be TRBD1 (6 bases). This CDR3 comprises 17 residues. V was cut by 1 base and J by 0 bases, with 15 bases left in between. Looked up from germline, CDR1 is SEHNR and CDR2 is FQNEAQ (reference sequence). CDR3 DNA sequence: TGTGCCAGCAGCTTAGTAGGCAGGGGCAAGATGAACACTGAAGCTTTCTTT. This encodes CASSLVGRGKMNTEAFF.

The count of this clone is one. The rearrangement uses TRBV6-6 and TRBJ1-1; TRBD1 is a possible D gene (6 bases). This CDR3 is 14 amino acids long. The ends were cut back, 4 bases at V and 4 bases at J, with 13 bases in the middle. Per the germline V gene, CDR1 is MNHNY and CDR2 is SVGAGI (reference sequence). CDR3 loop: CASSFNGGPTEAFF. The CDR3 coding sequence is TGTGCCAGCAGTTTTAACGGGGGGCCCACTGAAGCTTTCTTT.

This clone was seen a handful of times. Other nucleotide sequences in the sample specify the same CDR3. The chain couples TRBV11-2 to TRBJ2-7; 7 positions agree with TRBD1. V was pared by 6 bases and J by 0 bases, with 5 bases of the junction left unmatched. From germline, CDR1 is SGHAT and CDR2 FQNNGV. This CDR3 is 14 amino acids long. In DNA form, the CDR3 reads TGTGCCAGCAGTCAGGACAGGAGCTCCTACGAGCAGTACTTC. It yields the protein CASSQDRSSYEQYF.

This clone was detected many times. This chain links TRBV28 with TRBJ2-7, with D possibly TRBD1 on 5 matching bases. CDR1 and CDR2 (germline): MDHEN, SYDVKM. The CDR3 loop spans 12 amino acids. V was trimmed by 6 bases and J by 3 bases, leaving 9 bases between them. The CDR3 DNA sequence: TGTGCCAGCAGGAATCAGGGCTACGAGCAGTACTTC. Residues: CASRNQGYEQYF. The full variable domain, in which reference TRBV28 and TRBJ2-7 provide the parts outside the CDR3, is DVKVTQSSRYLVKRTGEKVFLECVQDMDHENMFWYRQDPGLGLRLIYFSYDVKMKEKGDIPEGYSVSREKKERFSLILESASTNQTSMYLCASRNQGYEQYFGPGTRLTVT.

V is TRBV28 and J is TRBJ2-7; weak D call: TRBD2 (6 bases). V lost 7 bases and J 0 bases, leaving 13 bases between the germline ends. The CDR3 contains 14 residues. The germline CDR1 and CDR2 sequences are MDHEN and SYDVKM. In DNA form, the CDR3 reads TGTGCCAGCATACCGGGACTGAGCTCCTACGAGCAGTACTTC. Its protein is CASIPGLSSYEQYF. Full variable domain (outside the CDR3, taken from reference TRBV28 and TRBJ2-7): DVKVTQSSRYLVKRTGEKVFLECVQDMDHENMFWYRQDPGLGLRLIYFSYDVKMKEKGDIPEGYSVSREKKERFSLILESASTNQTSMYLCASIPGLSSYEQYFGPGTRLTVT.

This chain connects TRBV6-2 or TRBV6-3 to TRBJ2-1, with TRBD2 identical over 10 bases. Trimming removed 4 bases from V and 2 bases from J; junction bases left unmatched: 5. Germline V lookup: CDR1 MNHEY, CDR2 SVGEGT. The length of the CDR3 is 16 residues. In DNA form, the CDR3 reads TGTGCCAGCAGTTCCCGGACTAGCGGTGCCTACAATGAGCAGTTCTTC. It specifies CASSSRTSGAYNEQFF.

The rearrangement links TRBV6-5 to TRBJ2-7; D ambiguous. Germline V gene sequence: CDR1 MNHEY, CDR2 SVGAGI. The V and J ends lost 7 bases and 0 bases respectively, with 16 bases between them. There are 15 residues in the CDR3. In nucleotides, the CDR3 is TGTGCCAGCACCCCCCGAGAGATTGTCTCCTACGAGCAGTACTTC. Translated: CASTPREIVSYEQYF.

The chain recombines TRBV7-6 with TRBJ2-7; 9 bases map to TRBD1. This CDR3 has 15 amino acids. Trimming at V came to 1 base and at J to 5 bases, leaving 6 bases not matched to a gene. Germline assignment: CDR1 SGHVS and CDR2 FNYEAQ. CDR3 bases: TGTGCCAGCAGCTTAGTTGGGGACAGGGTGCACGAGCAGTACTTC. It translates to CASSLVGDRVHEQYF.

This sequence joins TRBV7-6 and TRBJ2-7; possible D gene TRBD1, 6 bases. This CDR3 contains 12 residues. Germline values: CDR1 SGHVS, CDR2 FNYEAQ. V was pared by 5 bases and J by 6 bases, with 11 bases between. This CDR3 reads CASSPPGAEQYF. Written as DNA, the CDR3 is TGTGCCAGCAGCCCACCAGGGGCCGAGCAGTACTTC.

The chain carries TRBV28 and TRBJ1-6, with 7 bases that match TRBD1. The CDR3 consists of 13 residues. With V trimmed by 7 bases and J by 7 bases, 4 bases remained unmatched. CDR1 MDHEN and CDR2 SYDVKM come from the germline V gene. DNA for the CDR3: TGTGCCAGCAAGGGACAGAGGAATTCACCCCTCCACTTT. Its translation: CASKGQRNSPLHF.

CDR3 nucleotides: TGTGCCAGCAGCAAGACGACAGGGGTGGACTCACCCCTCCACTTT. This encodes CASSKTTGVDSPLHF. The chain employs TRBV11-1 and TRBJ1-6; the match to TRBD1 covers 8 bases. Per the germline V gene, CDR1 is SGHAT and CDR2 is FQDESV (reference sequence). The junction had 10 bases not matched to a gene; V was cut back by 5 bases and J by 10 bases. The CDR3 length is 15 residues.

This clone occurred once. V and J are TRBV19 and TRBJ2-7; possibly TRBD2 for D (6 bases). V lost 10 bases, J lost 7 bases, and 29 bases lay in between. CDR3 length: 16 amino acids. Germline V lookup: CDR1 LNHDA, CDR2 SQIVND (reference sequence). Here the CDR3 reads CATTKESGPLTGEQYF. DNA for the CDR3: TGTGCCACCACAAAAGAAAGCGGGCCTCTTACGGGGGAGCAGTACTTC. Variable domain in full (rest from reference TRBV19 and TRBJ2-7): DGGITQSPKYLFRKEGQNVTLSCEQNLNHDAMYWYRQDPGQGLRLIYYSQIVNDFQKGDIAEGYSVSREKKESFPLTVTSAQKNPTAFYLCATTKESGPLTGEQYFGPGTRLTVT.

The V call is TRBV2, the J call TRBJ1-1, with no clear D. Trimming removed 2 bases at V and 1 base at J, with 5 bases between. The CDR3 is 13 residues long. Germline CDR1 is SNHLY and CDR2 is FYNNEI. CDR3 region: CASSERGNTEAFF. CDR3 DNA sequence: TGTGCCAGCAGTGAACGGGGGAACACTGAAGCTTTCTTT.

The V and J genes are TRBV19 and TRBJ1-4, with TRBD1 matching over 8 bases. Germline loops: CDR1 LNHDA, CDR2 SQIVND (reference sequence). This CDR3 contains 16 residues. The V and J ends lost 6 bases and 8 bases, in that order; junction bases with no gene match: 14. In nucleotides, the CDR3 is TGTGCCAGTAGCAGAGACGCCGGGACAGGATCCGAAAAACTGTTTTTT. As protein: CASSRDAGTGSEKLFF. Variable domain in full (rest from reference TRBV19 and TRBJ1-4): DGGITQSPKYLFRKEGQNVTLSCEQNLNHDAMYWYRQDPGQGLRLIYYSQIVNDFQKGDIAEGYSVSREKKESFPLTVTSAQKNPTAFYLCASSRDAGTGSEKLFFGSGTQLSVL.

CDR3 amino acids: CATSRDQNSDGYTF. In DNA form, the CDR3 reads TGTGCCACCAGCAGAGATCAGAATTCCGATGGCTACACCTTC. The rearrangement uses TRBV15 and TRBJ1-2; D remains ambiguous. This CDR3 contains 14 residues. V was cut by 0 bases and J by 6 bases, with 11 bases left in between. CDR1 is LNHNV and CDR2 is YYDKDF in the germline V gene (reference sequence).

V is TRBV18 and J is TRBJ1-4; 7 bases are shared with TRBD1. V shed 5 bases, J shed 0 bases, and the junction held 6 bases outside the gene matches. The length of the CDR3 is 16 residues. CDR1 and CDR2 from the germline V gene are KGHSH and LQKENI. This chain's CDR3 is CASSWGQSSTNEKLFF. In DNA form, the CDR3 reads TGTGCCAGCTCATGGGGACAGAGCTCAACTAATGAAAAACTGTTTTTT.

The V and J genes are TRBV15 and TRBJ2-3; 15 bases are shared with TRBD2. Trimming removed 4 bases from V and 5 bases from J; junction bases left unmatched: 10. In germline, CDR1 is LNHNV, CDR2 YYDKDF (reference sequence). The CDR3 extends over 18 amino acids. CDR3 coding DNA: TGTGCCACCAGCATCCGGACTAGCGGGAGGGCCGGTGTAGATACGCAGTATTTT. As protein: CATSIRTSGRAGVDTQYF. Variable domain in full (rest from reference TRBV15 and TRBJ2-3): DAMVIQNPRYQVTQFGKPVTLSCSQTLNHNVMYWYQQKSSQAPKLLFHYYDKDFNNEADTPDNFQSRRPNTSFCFLDIRSPGLGDTAMYLCATSIRTSGRAGVDTQYFGPGTRLTVL.